The sequence of this T cell receptor beta chain was determined in a study of a mutant IDH1 vaccine in newly diagnosed glioma. Study context: It was radiotherapy, temozolomide, or both that patients received previously, with most receiving both. Whole-study findings and limits: Pseudoprogression apparently lacked any relation to changes in top peripheral T cell clonotypes.

CDR3 length: 12 amino acids. Germline CDR1 is SNHLY and CDR2 is FYNNEI. With 8 bases removed from V and 7 bases from J, the gap between germline ends came to 12 bases. On this clone itself: The target antigen is unknown.

Noted time point: week 5, during vaccination. Vaccination used 300 ug of mutant IDH1 20-mer peptide per dose, with topical imiquimod. The repertoire was sequenced with immunoSEQ multiplex PCR; TCRdb's copy has only in-frame clones and lacks some. The sample yields about 83,000 clones, over 75% seen once. The TCR originated in a woman in her 50s with glioma. V is TRBV2 and J is TRBJ2-1, with D unclear. The material was PBMCs, obtained from a glioma patient whose treatment included an IDH1 peptide vaccine. The CDR3, as DNA: TGTGCCAGCTGGGGTGGTTGGAATGAGCAGTTCTTC. Protein sequence: CASWGGWNEQFF.